The 25 T cell receptor beta chains below all came from one sample that was sequenced in a study of cytomegalovirus exposure and HLA in healthy donors. Vbeta (60) and Jbeta (13) primers were used in the PCR. Sequencing was performed with immunoSEQ multiplex PCR; in TCRdb, only in-frame clones are kept and a portion is missing. Of some 130,000 clones in the sample, over 75% are singletons; the top ten hold 4.2%. Specimen: PBMCs. Receptors originate from a male donor in good health and CMV-seropositive.

This sequence joins TRBV7-2 and TRBJ2-2; D perhaps matches TRBD2 (6 bases). CDR3 size: 16 residues. Trimming took 5 bases from V and 3 from J, leaving 16 bases between them. Germline CDR1 reads SGHTA; CDR2 reads FQGNSA. The CDR3 region is CASSLRAGLYTGELFF. Written as DNA, the CDR3 is TGTGCCAGCAGCCTCCGGGCGGGACTTTACACCGGGGAGCTGTTTTTT.

The chain couples TRBV28 to TRBJ1-1; perhaps TRBD1 as D (6 bases). Trimming took off 6 bases at V and 3 bases at J, with 11 bases between the two ends. This CDR3 has 13 residues. CDR1 is MDHEN and CDR2 is SYDVKM in the germline V gene. DNA of the CDR3: TGTGCCAGCAGACCGGACAGTTACACTGAAGCTTTCTTT. It encodes CASRPDSYTEAFF.

For the CDR3, the DNA is TGCGCCAGCAGCTTTTACCCAGCGGGAGGATTGGCGAACACCGGGGAGCTGTTTTTT. This gives the protein CASSFYPAGGLANTGELFF. The chain recombines TRBV5-1 with TRBJ2-2; the match to TRBD2 covers 9 bases. CDR1 and CDR2 from the germline V gene are SGHRS and YFSETQ. V was clipped by 2 bases and J by 0 bases; unmatched bases: 11. The CDR3 is 19 residues long.

This chain joins TRBV2 and TRBJ1-2; D remains ambiguous. Germline V gene sequence: CDR1 SNHLY, CDR2 FYNNEI. Trimming left V 2 bases short and J 4 bases short, with 2 bases between. The CDR3 is 11 amino acids. The chain's CDR3 is CASSERYGYTF. CDR3 sequence (DNA): TGTGCCAGCAGTGAACGCTATGGCTACACCTTC.

This clone was seen a single time. V usage is TRBV2 and J usage is TRBJ2-1; 11 bases are shared with TRBD2. Looked up from germline, CDR1 is SNHLY and CDR2 is FYNNEI. V dropped 7 bases and J dropped 3; count of bases not matched to a gene: 8. The CDR3 sequence is 16 residues long. The CDR3 region is CASNPLAGGYYNEQFF. The CDR3 bases are TGTGCCAGCAACCCCCTAGCGGGGGGTTACTACAATGAGCAGTTCTTC.

This clone was picked up a small number of times. This sequence joins TRBV29-1 and TRBJ2-3, with 7 bases that match TRBD2. The CDR3 extends over 13 amino acids. The V segment lost 6 bases and the J segment 2 bases; nucleotides outside the gene matches: 5. Germline-derived CDR1 and CDR2 are SQVTM and ANQGSEA. The CDR3 bases are TGCAGCGTGACCGGGGGGAACACAGATACGCAGTATTTT. Translated, it gives CSVTGGNTDTQYF.

This clone was picked up a small number of times. The V and J genes are TRBV18 and TRBJ2-2, with unresolved D. Trimming took off 6 bases at V and 4 bases at J, with 15 bases between the two ends. The CDR3 consists of 15 residues. Germline V lookup: CDR1 KGHSH, CDR2 LQKENI. As DNA, the CDR3 is TGTGCCAGCTCCCTTCGGGTCGGATTCACCGGGGAGCTGTTTTTT. This encodes CASSLRVGFTGELFF.

This clone appeared a single time. V usage is TRBV5-1 and J usage is TRBJ2-3, with 7 bases fitting TRBD1. V lost 6 bases to trimming and J lost 1 base; unmatched junction nucleotides: 5. Germline assignment: CDR1 SGHRS and CDR2 YFSETQ. The CDR3 is 14 residues long. The CDR3 DNA follows: TGCGCCAGCACGAATACAGGGGGCACAGATACGCAGTATTTT. Translating gives CASTNTGGTDTQYF.

The rearrangement joins TRBV19 to TRBJ1-5, with 7 bases identical to TRBD1. Trimming took 0 bases from V and 6 from J; bases not matched to a gene: 5. The CDR3 sequence is 15 residues long. Germline CDR1 reads LNHDA; CDR2 reads SQIVND (reference sequence). The CDR3: CASSIDRQGIQPQHF. The CDR3 DNA follows: TGTGCCAGTAGTATAGATAGACAGGGAATTCAGCCCCAGCATTTT.

The chain links TRBV5-1 to TRBJ2-3; TRBD1 might be the D (6 bases). V was shortened by 4 bases and J by 1 base, with 22 bases between the two germline ends. The CDR3 has 18 residues. Germline V gene data show CDR1 as SGHRS and CDR2 as YFSETQ. Here the CDR3 reads CASSRGTKQGSGTDTQYF. The CDR3 DNA reads as TGCGCCAGCAGCCGAGGAACAAAACAGGGCTCGGGCACAGATACGCAGTATTTT. Full variable domain (missing parts from reference TRBV5-1 and TRBJ2-3): KAGVTQTPRYLIKTRGQQVTLSCSPISGHRSVSWYQQTPGQGLQFLFEYFSETQRNKGNFPGRFSGRQFSNSRSEMNVSTLELGDSALYLCASSRGTKQGSGTDTQYFGPGTRLTVL.

This chain uses TRBV28 with TRBJ2-3, with TRBD1 identical over 7 bases. Germline V gene sequence: CDR1 MDHEN, CDR2 SYDVKM. V lost 8 bases and J lost 4; bases outside the gene matches: 15. This CDR3 has 16 residues. The DNA for the CDR3 is TGTGCCAGCCTACCATTCCGACAGGGTCTCCCAGATACGCAGTATTTT. Its protein is CASLPFRQGLPDTQYF.

A word on this clone: One end of the junction does not line up with germline, which may come from a read error. This CDR3 reads CSSSFYRGPRRSEKLFF. The DNA for the CDR3 is TGTTCCAGCAGCTTTTACAGGGGGCCCCGGAGAAGTGAAAAACTGTTTTTT. The chain has TRBV7-9 and TRBJ1-4, with 9 bases lining up with TRBD1. From germline, CDR1 is SEHNR and CDR2 FQNEAQ (reference sequence). The CDR3 has 17 residues.

The chain recombines TRBV6-5 with TRBJ2-2; D uncertain. The V and J ends lost 5 bases and 5 bases respectively, with 15 bases between them. The CDR3 loop spans 15 amino acids. Germline V gene sequence: CDR1 MNHEY, CDR2 SVGAGI. The CDR3 spells CASSQRPVGTGELFF. CDR3 DNA: TGTGCCAGCAGTCAGAGGCCCGTCGGGACCGGGGAGCTGTTTTTT.

The rearrangement uses TRBV6-5 and TRBJ1-2; 8 bases align to TRBD1. The CDR3 covers 13 residues. With 5 bases clipped from V and 5 bases from J, the junction kept 4 bases outside the gene matches. Per the germline V gene, CDR1 is MNHEY and CDR2 is SVGAGI. The CDR3 nucleotides are TGTGCCAGCAGTCGTACAGGGGGTTATGGCTACACCTTC. Translation: CASSRTGGYGYTF.

The chain links TRBV18 to TRBJ2-7; TRBD2 agrees at 7 bases. Germline V gene sequence: CDR1 KGHSH, CDR2 LQKENI. CDR3 length equals 13 residues. The ends lost 5 bases at V and 3 bases at J; junction bases unmatched: 4. CDR3 DNA sequence: TGTGCCAGCTCATCCGGGACTAACTACGAGCAGTACTTC. It encodes CASSSGTNYEQYF.

This clone was counted a few times. This chain joins TRBV5-1 and TRBJ2-1, with 8 bases that match TRBD2. CDR3 length: 16 amino acids. With 5 bases clipped from V and 0 bases from J, the junction kept 7 bases outside the gene matches. CDR1 is SGHRS and CDR2 is YFSETQ in the germline V gene. The CDR3, as DNA: TGCGCCAGCAGTTCCCTAGCGGGTAGCTCCTACAATGAGCAGTTCTTC. Translation gives CASSSLAGSSYNEQFF.

CDR3 DNA: TGTGCCAGCAGCTTAGATCGGTTAAGCTATGAGCAGTTCTTC. Translated, it gives CASSLDRLSYEQFF. The chain employs TRBV11-2 and TRBJ2-1, with D unclear. The V and J ends lost 0 bases and 8 bases respectively, with 11 bases between them. Germline V gene lookup returns CDR1 SGHAT and CDR2 FQNNGV. There are 14 residues in the CDR3. The entire variable domain, with the rest obtained from reference TRBV11-2 and TRBJ2-1, is as follows: EAGVAQSPRYKIIEKRQSVAFWCNPISGHATLYWYQQILGQGPKLLIQFQNNGVVDDSQLPKDRFSAERLKGVDSTLKIQPAKLEDSAVYLCASSLDRLSYEQFFGPGTRLTVL.

The chain couples TRBV6-5 to TRBJ2-7; D might be TRBD1 (5 bases). From germline, CDR1 is MNHEY and CDR2 SVGAGI. The germline V and J ends were trimmed by 2 bases and 3 bases, with 14 bases remaining between them. The CDR3 totals 15 residues. The CDR3 region has the DNA TGTGCCAGCAGTTACAATCCTACAGGCGGCTACGAGCAGTACTTC. It codes for CASSYNPTGGYEQYF.

The rearrangement links TRBV19 to TRBJ1-1; TRBD1 aligns across 7 bases. Germline CDR1 is LNHDA and CDR2 is SQIVND (reference sequence). Unmatched junction bases numbered 6, after V lost 6 bases and J lost 2 bases. The CDR3 is made up of 14 amino acids. The CDR3 region is CASSPRDRNTEAFF. The CDR3 DNA sequence: TGTGCCAGTAGCCCTCGGGACAGAAACACTGAAGCTTTCTTT.

The V and J genes are TRBV5-4 and TRBJ2-7; D gene uncertain. V was pared by 4 bases and J by 1 base, with 12 bases between. This CDR3 region has 14 residues. Per the germline V gene, CDR1 is SGHNT and CDR2 is YYREEE (reference sequence). This chain's CDR3 is CASSHRLESYEQYF. The CDR3 nucleotides are TGTGCCAGCAGCCATAGGCTGGAGTCCTACGAGCAGTACTTC.

The chain links TRBV10-3 to TRBJ1-1; D uncertain. The CDR3 runs 17 residues. Between the trimmed V and J ends, which lost 1 base and 1 base, there was a span of 16 bases. Germline CDR1 ENHRY, CDR2 SYGVKD. The DNA of the CDR3 is TGTGCCATCAGTGAGTTTTCGGAGCACGGAACGAACACTGAAGCTTTCTTT. It codes for CAISEFSEHGTNTEAFF.

This clone was counted a single time. The sample carries other DNA sequences with the same CDR3. The rearrangement uses TRBV6-1 and TRBJ2-7; D is ambiguous. From germline, CDR1 is MNHNS and CDR2 SASEGT. Trimming removed 2 bases at V and 2 bases at J, with 16 bases between. CDR3 length equals 16 residues. The CDR3 here is CASSETFVSGAYEQYF. As DNA, the CDR3 is TGTGCCAGCAGTGAAACCTTCGTTTCCGGAGCCTACGAGCAGTACTTC.

The table lists this clone with a few counts. The rearrangement uses TRBV5-1 and TRBJ2-1; 9 nucleotides agree with TRBD2. CDR1 is SGHRS and CDR2 is YFSETQ in the germline V gene. V dropped 0 bases and J dropped 7; count of bases not matched to a gene: 8. The CDR3 covers 16 residues. DNA for the CDR3: TGCGCCAGCAGCTTGGGGGTTAGCGGGAGTGGGAATGAGCAGTTCTTC. This sequence encodes CASSLGVSGSGNEQFF.

Notes on this clone: At one of its ends the junction is not consistent with the germline gene, which may arise from a read error. This chain connects TRBV7-9 to TRBJ1-6; D is possibly TRBD1 (6 bases). In germline, CDR1 is SEHNR, CDR2 FQNEAQ (reference sequence). The CDR3 is made up of 14 amino acids. CDR3 region: CSSQYQGIDSPLHF. The CDR3 DNA sequence: TGTTCCAGCCAATATCAGGGGATAGATTCACCCCTCCACTTT.

The chain has TRBV18 and TRBJ2-7; TRBD2 agrees at 14 bases. Trimming took 2 bases from V and 4 from J; bases not matched to a gene: 4. Germline CDR1 KGHSH, CDR2 LQKENI. This CDR3 has 16 amino acids. CDR3 bases: TGTGCCAGCTCACCAATGGGACTAGCGGGAGCTTACGAGCAGTACTTC. This translates into CASSPMGLAGAYEQYF.